These 24 T cell receptor beta chains originate from one sample sequenced in a study of identical twins. A single record per CDR3 protein comes from TCRdb applying MiXCR to the 5' RACE reads. The top ten hold approximately 0.48% of the sample, which has 450,000 to 600,000 distinct CDR3 sequences, approximately 20% seen once. This sample was shared with a second study, whose subject was yellow fever vaccine responses in identical twins.

The sequenced sample was CD4+ T cells sorted from blood. These receptors originate from a woman aged 18 to 35 in good health.

This chain connects TRBV6-1 to TRBJ2-3; D possibly corresponds to TRBD1 (5 bases). CDR1 is MNHNS, CDR2 SASEGT, per germline. The V end lost 5 bases, the J end lost 2 bases, and 11 bases lay between the germline ends. The CDR3 spans 14 residues. CDR3 protein: CASSLRQPTDTQYF. CDR3 nucleotides: TGTGCCAGCAGTCTTAGACAGCCCACAGATACGCAGTATTTT.

J is TRBJ2-5 and V is TRBV10-3; a weak D match, TRBD2 (6 bases). This CDR3 contains 13 residues. The germline V and J ends were trimmed by 3 bases and 3 bases, with 8 bases remaining between them. Germline lookup yields CDR1 ENHRY and CDR2 SYGVKD. Here the CDR3 reads CAISESGEETQYF. CDR3 DNA: TGTGCCATCAGTGAATCGGGAGAAGAGACCCAGTACTTC.

CDR3 protein: CASSDTSGSNEQFF. The CDR3 DNA reads TGTGCCAGCAGTGATACTAGCGGGAGTAATGAGCAGTTCTTC. The genes are TRBV25-1 and TRBJ2-1, with 11 positions matching TRBD2. CDR1 and CDR2 from the germline V gene are MGHDK and SYGVNS. The CDR3 is made up of 14 amino acids. The J segment lost 7 bases and the V segment lost 3 bases, leaving 2 bases of the junction unmatched.

The chain is built from TRBV12-3 or TRBV12-4 and TRBJ1-6, with 7 nucleotides matching TRBD1. Trimming at V came to 5 bases and at J to 6 bases, leaving 4 bases not matched to a gene. The CDR3 runs 14 residues. This CDR3 is CASSPWDSNSPLHF. CDR3 bases: TGTGCCAGCAGTCCATGGGACAGTAATTCACCCCTCCACTTT.

The chain has TRBV5-1 and TRBJ2-3, with a weak D call TRBD2 (6 bases). The CDR3 consists of 15 residues. Trimming took 4 bases from V and 0 from J, leaving 12 bases between them. CDR1 SGHRS and CDR2 YFSETQ come from the germline V gene. The CDR3 DNA sequence: TGCGCCAGCAGCCCTTGGGGGGACAGCACAGATACGCAGTATTTT. Translating gives CASSPWGDSTDTQYF.

In its sample, this clonotype was seen a few times. The chain joins TRBV5-1 to TRBJ2-7, with 9 bases that match TRBD1. Germline CDR1 reads SGHRS; CDR2 reads YFSETQ. CDR3 size: 16 residues. With V trimmed by 4 bases and J by 5 bases, 13 bases remained unmatched. The CDR3 DNA sequence: TGCGCCAGCAGCAATGGAGTCGGACAGGGGTTCCACGAGCAGTACGTC. Its protein is CASSNGVGQGFHEQYV.

This clonotype has more than one count but fewer than ten. The chain employs TRBV5-1 and TRBJ2-5; 12 nucleotides align to TRBD2. Germline CDR1 SGHRS, CDR2 YFSETQ. CDR3 size: 16 residues. Trimming cost V 4 bases and J 9 bases; bases outside gene matches: 13. The CDR3 DNA reads TGCGCCAGCAGCGAGCTACTAGCGGGGGGCCCTTTGGCCCAGTACTTC. This codes for CASSELLAGGPLAQYF. Filled out from reference TRBV5-1 and TRBJ2-5, the complete variable domain reads KAGVTQTPRYLIKTRGQQVTLSCSPISGHRSVSWYQQTPGQGLQFLFEYFSETQRNKGNFPGRFSGRQFSNSRSEMNVSTLELGDSALYLCASSELLAGGPLAQYFGPGTRLLVL.

Here the CDR3 reads CASSYVGTANEKLFF. The DNA of the CDR3 is TGCGCCAGCAGCTACGTGGGGACGGCTAATGAAAAACTGTTTTTT. V usage is TRBV5-1 and J usage is TRBJ1-4; weak D call: TRBD1 (5 bases). The V gene lost 3 bases and the J gene lost 3 bases, with 12 bases spanning the gap. CDR3 length: 15 amino acids. Germline V lookup: CDR1 SGHRS, CDR2 YFSETQ.

This clonotype has only a few counts. CDR3 DNA sequence: TGCGCCAGCAGCCCAACAGGAGCTAACTATGGCTACACCTTC. It codes for CASSPTGANYGYTF. V and J are TRBV5-1 and TRBJ1-2; a weak D match, TRBD1 (5 bases). Between the trimmed V and J ends, which lost 4 bases and 0 bases, there was a span of 10 bases. The CDR3 runs to 14 residues. The V gene's germline CDR1 is SGHRS and CDR2 YFSETQ. Looking up the rest from reference TRBV5-1 and TRBJ1-2 gives the full variable domain: KAGVTQTPRYLIKTRGQQVTLSCSPISGHRSVSWYQQTPGQGLQFLFEYFSETQRNKGNFPGRFSGRQFSNSRSEMNVSTLELGDSALYLCASSPTGANYGYTFGSGTRLTVV.

This clonotype has a handful of counts. This CDR3 reads CASSFFAGEWQYF. DNA for the CDR3: TGCGCCAGCAGCTTCTTTGCGGGAGAATGGCAGTACTTC. V gene TRBV5-1 combines with J gene TRBJ2-7; 7 nucleotides line up with TRBD2. Germline trimming cut 2 bases from V and 9 bases from J; bases unmatched to any gene: 8. The CDR3 covers 13 residues. In germline, CDR1 is SGHRS, CDR2 YFSETQ.

This chain links TRBV20-1 with TRBJ2-1; 7 bases agree with TRBD2. The V and J ends lost 0 bases and 3 bases, in that order; junction bases with no gene match: 11. Germline lookup yields CDR1 DFQATT and CDR2 SNEGSKA (reference sequence). This CDR3 contains 17 residues. The CDR3 DNA reads TGCAGTGCTAGAGATCGGCTAGCGGTCCTCTTCTACAATGAGCAGTTCTTC. Protein product: CSARDRLAVLFYNEQFF.

Here the CDR3 DNA reads TGCGCCAGCAGTTCTACTAGTGCCGGGGAGCTGTTTTTT. As protein: CASSSTSAGELFF. The J gene is TRBJ2-2, the V gene TRBV5-1, with a tentative D call TRBD2 (5 bases). The CDR3 runs 13 residues. Germline CDR1 and CDR2: SGHRS and YFSETQ. Deletions cut 5 bases from V and 6 bases from J, with 11 bases between.

The gene calls are TRBV11-2 and TRBJ2-2; 12 nucleotides match TRBD1. V lost 3 bases, J lost 7 bases, and 3 bases stayed unmatched. Germline CDR1 and CDR2: SGHAT and FQNNGV. The CDR3 loop spans 15 amino acids. Written as DNA, the CDR3 is TGTGCCAGCAGCTTCCGGGACAGGGGGCGCGGGGAGCTGTTTTTT. This translates into CASSFRDRGRGELFF.

The table lists this clonotype with a few counts. The chain uses TRBV10-3 and TRBJ2-1, with 13 bases fitting TRBD2. The ends lost 6 bases at V and 0 bases at J; junction bases unmatched: 11. The CDR3 is 19 residues long. Germline values: CDR1 ENHRY, CDR2 SYGVKD. CDR3: CAISGAGLAGVHSYNEQFF. For the CDR3, the DNA is TGTGCCATCAGCGGCGCCGGACTAGCGGGAGTACACTCCTACAATGAGCAGTTCTTC.

This clonotype was seen a few times. CDR3 sequence reads: CASSLAGQASEAFF. DNA of the CDR3: TGTGCCAGCAGCTTAGCCGGACAGGCCTCTGAAGCTTTCTTT. J is TRBJ1-1 and V is TRBV7-9; 7 bases are a match to TRBD1. The CDR3 is 14 residues long. The trim removed 0 bases at V and 6 bases at J, leaving 4 bases unmatched. In germline, CDR1 is SEHNR, CDR2 FQNEAQ (reference sequence).

J is TRBJ2-1 and V is TRBV29-1; possible D gene TRBD2, 7 bases. Germline CDR1 reads SQVTM; CDR2 reads ANQGSEA. This CDR3 spans 15 amino acids. V was pared by 5 bases and J by 4 bases, with 18 bases between. CDR3 nucleotide sequence: TGCAGCGTTAACAAAGGGGGGGCCCCTTACAATGAGCAGTTCTTC. This translates into CSVNKGGAPYNEQFF.

Comment on this clonotype: A junction boundary mismatches the germline segment, possibly from a read error. The chain uses TRBV5-5 and TRBJ1-2; weak D call: TRBD1 (6 bases). The CDR3 loop spans 15 amino acids. Germline CDR1 is SGHKS and CDR2 is YYEKEE (reference sequence). CDR3 DNA sequence: TGTGCCAGCAGGTTGGGACAACAAGATAACTATGGCTACACCTTC. This translates into CASRLGQQDNYGYTF.

This clonotype was counted between two and nine times. The rearrangement uses TRBV20-1 and TRBJ2-1; 7 positions agree with TRBD2. V gave up 3 bases and J gave up 4 bases; unmatched junction bases: 18. CDR1 and CDR2 (germline): DFQATT, SNEGSKA (reference sequence). This CDR3 is built from 18 residues. This chain's CDR3 is CSARRGAQQLARYNEQFF. In DNA form, the CDR3 reads TGCAGTGCTAGGCGTGGGGCACAGCAACTAGCGCGGTACAATGAGCAGTTCTTC.

The sample holds a few counts of this clonotype. This rearrangement joins TRBV7-6 to TRBJ2-7; 8 bases line up with TRBD2. CDR1 is SGHVS, CDR2 FNYEAQ, per germline. J lost 6 bases, V lost 9 bases, and 22 bases had no gene match. The CDR3 length is 17 residues. CDR3 region: CASPAGATSTLLGEQYV. CDR3 DNA: TGTGCCAGTCCAGCGGGGGCCACCTCTACCCTTCTTGGCGAGCAGTACGTC.

This chain joins TRBV5-1 and TRBJ2-1, with TRBD2 matching over 16 bases. The CDR3 covers 17 residues. The junction had 2 bases not matched to a gene; V was cut back by 2 bases and J by 3 bases. CDR1 and CDR2 (germline): SGHRS, YFSETQ. CDR3 amino acids: CASSFGTSGRDYNEQFF. In DNA form, the CDR3 reads TGCGCCAGCAGCTTCGGGACTAGCGGGAGGGACTACAATGAGCAGTTCTTC.

This clonotype turned up a few times. The chain carries TRBV29-1 and TRBJ2-1, with TRBD1 as a possible D gene (5 bases). The germline V gene has CDR1 SQVTM and CDR2 ANQGSEA. This CDR3 is 14 amino acids long. The germline V and J ends were trimmed by 7 bases and 2 bases, with 15 bases remaining between them. The CDR3 nucleotides are TGCAGCGCACAAGGACAAGTCCCCTACAATGAGCAGTTCTTC. This gives the protein CSAQGQVPYNEQFF.

This clonotype was seen repeatedly, ten times or more. The CDR3 is CASSPGLAGTYNEQFF. The DNA of the CDR3 is TGTGCCAGCAGCCCCGGACTAGCGGGAACCTACAATGAGCAGTTCTTC. The J gene is TRBJ2-1, the V gene TRBV12-3 or TRBV12-4; TRBD2 matches 12 bases. The CDR3 has 16 amino acids. J gave up 2 bases and V 6 bases, and 5 bases lay outside the gene matches.

The table lists this clonotype with a few counts. The chain has TRBV7-6 and TRBJ2-2, with D perhaps matching TRBD1 (5 bases). V lost 5 bases to trimming and J lost 1 base, with 11 bases between them. The CDR3 covers 15 residues. Germline CDR1 reads SGHVS; CDR2 reads FNYEAQ. CDR3 nucleotide sequence: TGTGCCAGCAGCATACCCCAGGGGAACACCGGGGAGCTGTTTTTT. Translated: CASSIPQGNTGELFF.

This clonotype turned up a few times. In DNA form, the CDR3 reads TGTGCCAGCAGCTTAGGTATAGGAGTTGAGACCCAGTACTTC. It is translated as CASSLGIGVETQYF. The chain is built from TRBV7-8 and TRBJ2-5; D is unclear. The CDR3 runs 14 residues. Germline V lookup: CDR1 SGHVS, CDR2 FQNEAQ. Trimming shortened V by 1 base and J by 5 bases, and 11 bases separated the two germline ends.